This T cell receptor (beta chain) was found in a study of shared clonotypes between healthy human individuals. Study-wide results and caveats: As a rule, naive subsets had a larger estimated richness than memory subsets. Only blood was sampled; tissue repertoires likely differ.

This clone was detected only once. The antigen remains unidentified. Data came from immunoSEQ multiplex PCR; TCRdb stores just in-frame clones and leaves some out. The repertoire consists of about 2,200,000 clones, with roughly 91% occurring once and the leading ten covering around 1.7%. Naive CD8 isolation took CD45RO-negative cells positively selected for CCR7 and excluded terminally differentiated effector memory CD45RA+ cells. V lost 5 bases and J lost 7; bases outside the gene matches: 15. The CDR3 is 16 residues long. Germline CDR1 and CDR2: SGHRS and YFSETQ. The clonotype originates from a man between 18 and 29 years old in good health. Some clones in this sample may be carry-over from other donors' samples. Sample: naive CD8+ T cells from PBMCs. The chain joins TRBV5-1 to TRBJ1-2; TRBD1 aligns across 9 bases. The CDR3 here is CASSQRTGAYLIGYTF. CDR3 coding DNA: TGCGCCAGCAGTCAAAGGACAGGGGCCTATTTAATTGGCTACACCTTC.